The rows below give T cell receptor beta chains drawn from one sample of a study of response to subunit inactivated influenza vaccine. One entry per CDR3 protein results from TCRdb running MiXCR on the RT-PCR reads. This table holds around 520,000 distinct CDR3 sequences, around 25% found once. The input for sequencing was CD4+ T cells sorted from PBMCs, taken more than 4 days after vaccination. The receptors derive from a man aged 45-65 years who received an inactivated influenza vaccine. The CDR3 runs from the conserved cysteine through the conserved F or W. The D gene is left open where the match is weak. Size is omitted from some rows. Given values are once, few, many or a class for expanded clones.

size	V	J	D	CDR3	DNA
few	TRBV28	TRBJ2-3	.	CASSILDTQYF	TGTGCCAGCAGTATCTTAGATACGCAGTATTTT
.	TRBV29-1	TRBJ2-4	TRBD1	CSVVGQSKNIQYF	TGCAGCGTTGTGGGACAGTCCAAAAACATTCAGTACTTC
.	TRBV10-3	TRBJ2-2	TRBD1	CAISDQGDGELFF	TGTGCCATCAGTGATCAGGGGGACGGGGAGCTGTTTTTT
.	TRBV12-3/TRBV12-4	TRBJ2-7	.	CASSFEPSAPEQYF	TGTGCCAGCAGTTTCGAGCCTAGCGCTCCCGAGCAGTACTTC
.	TRBV28	TRBJ2-7	TRBD2	CASSSPGLAGEYNSYEQYF	TGTGCCAGCAGTTCTCCGGGACTAGCGGGCGAATACAACTCCTACGAGCAGTACTTC
.	TRBV6-2/TRBV6-3	TRBJ2-3	TRBD1	CASSPPSGQGRADTQYF	TGTGCCAGCAGTCCCCCCTCGGGACAGGGGAGGGCAGATACGCAGTATTTT
.	TRBV5-5	TRBJ1-1	.	CASSFRRTNTEAFF	TGTGCCAGCAGCTTTCGACGGACTAACACTGAAGCTTTCTTT
.	TRBV7-8	TRBJ1-1	TRBD1	CASSLGTGGINTEAFF	TGTGCCAGCAGCCTTGGGACAGGGGGCATAAACACTGAAGCTTTCTTT
many	TRBV12-3/TRBV12-4	TRBJ2-1	.	CASTLGRTSYNEQFF	TGTGCCAGCACATTGGGGCGGACTTCCTACAATGAGCAGTTCTTC
.	TRBV12-3/TRBV12-4	TRBJ1-2	TRBD1	CASRSGTAYGYTF	TGTGCCAGCAGGTCCGGGACAGCCTATGGCTACACCTTC
few	TRBV6-1	TRBJ2-7	.	CASSQGNFYEQYF	TGTGCCAGCAGCCAGGGAAATTTTTACGAGCAGTACTTC
few	TRBV20-1	TRBJ2-1	TRBD2	CSATGTSGSSYNEQFF	TGCAGTGCTACGGGGACTAGCGGGAGTTCCTACAATGAGCAGTTCTTC
.	TRBV3-1	TRBJ2-7	.	CASSPTGTDTYEQYF	TGTGCCAGCAGCCCGACGGGGACGGATACCTACGAGCAGTATTTC
.	TRBV4-1	TRBJ1-4	.	CASSQGVSPNEKLFF	TGCGCCAGCAGCCAAGGGGTGAGCCCTAATGAAAAACTGTTTTTT
few	TRBV20-1	TRBJ2-7	.	CSASGYRAWEQYF	TGCAGTGCTAGTGGGTACAGGGCCTGGGAGCAGTACTTC
.	TRBV12-3/TRBV12-4	TRBJ2-2	.	CASSFVGTGELFF	TGTGCCAGCAGTTTTGTAGGTACCGGGGAGCTGTTTTTT
.	TRBV5-1	TRBJ2-3	.	CASSRDHGPTDTQYF	TGCGCCAGCAGCAGGGACCATGGACCCACAGATACGCAGTATTTT
few	TRBV28	TRBJ1-4	TRBD1	CASSIISGGNEKLFF	TGTGCCAGCAGTATCATTTCAGGGGGAAATGAAAAACTGTTTTTT
.	TRBV11-2	TRBJ1-4	TRBD1	CASSFRQGVNEKLFF	TGTGCCAGCAGCTTCCGACAGGGGGTTAATGAAAAACTGTTTTTT
few	TRBV6-2/TRBV6-3	TRBJ2-5	TRBD2	CASKVGLAGPLQETQYF	TGTGCCAGCAAGGTCGGACTAGCGGGTCCCTTGCAAGAGACCCAGTACTTC
.	TRBV5-1	TRBJ2-5	TRBD2	CASRILRTSDQETQYF	TGCGCCAGCCGGATCTTGAGGACTAGCGACCAAGAGACCCAGTACTTC
many	TRBV12-3/TRBV12-4	TRBJ2-2	TRBD1	CASRGTGNTGELFF	TGTGCCAGCAGGGGGACAGGGAACACCGGGGAGCTGTTTTTT
many	TRBV20-1	TRBJ2-3	.	CSARWGRRTDTQYF	TGCAGTGCTAGATGGGGGCGTCGCACAGATACGCAGTATTTT
few	TRBV6-1	TRBJ1-5	TRBD1	CASSGQGGNQPQHF	TGTGCCAGCAGTGGACAGGGTGGGAATCAGCCCCAGCATTTT
.	TRBV9	TRBJ2-6	.	CASSVAGLGANVLTF	TGTGCCAGCAGCGTAGCCGGGCTTGGGGCCAACGTCCTGACTTTC
.	TRBV7-2	TRBJ2-1	.	CASSKLEGSSYNEQFF	TGTGCCAGCAGTAAACTGGAGGGGAGCTCCTACAATGAGCAGTTCTTC